This T cell receptor (beta chain) originates from a study of breast tumors, draining lymph nodes, adjacent tissues. The table lists this clonotype with many counts. What it recognizes is unknown. General study findings and limits: Tumor T cell lymph node origin was a supported hypothesis, not proven. Findings are consistent with lymph node origin and intratumoral expansion of most tumor T cells. Tumors had less TCR diversity than lymph nodes, more than nontumor tissue.

Samples came from axillary lymph nodes draining the breast cancer. TCRdb called the multiplex PCR reads again in MiXCR, with one record for every CDR3 protein. The data contain fewer than 200,000 distinct CDR3 sequences, approximately 30% of them seen just once; the ten biggest clones take up around 4.1%. CDR1 is SGHRS and CDR2 is YFSETQ in the germline V gene. V was clipped by 0 bases and J by 3 bases, with 11 bases between them. There are 15 residues in the CDR3. The rearrangement joins TRBV5-1 to TRBJ2-3; D is perhaps TRBD1 (5 bases). This receptor was identified in a female donor with breast cancer. Some clones in this sample may be carry-over from other donors' samples. Sequencing input: axillary lymph node tissue. Written as DNA, the CDR3 is TGCGCCAGCAGCTTGGGACAGCACGCGACAGATACGCAGTATTTT. Residues: CASSLGQHATDTQYF.